This T cell receptor beta chain was sequenced during a study of T cell repertoires in cytomegalovirus infection (dated 2019 in TCRdb). Broadly, across the study: Because public TCR beta signatures pointed to carriage of CMV infection together with the matching HLA type, the HLA type of each donor mattered for the analysis.

The sequencing machine was an Illumina HiSeq 1500. Clones were called with MiXCR by TCRdb after fastp trimmed the public reads at Q25, and only in-frame beta chains were retained. Every CDR3 protein is listed once, alongside the most common genes and DNA of its rows. The sample table holds 170,000 or so distinct CDR3 sequences, of which 15% to 20% were seen once. The ten largest account for approximately 25% of the sample. This clonotype was observed a handful of times. There is no known antigen for this receptor. The sample holds no much larger clone one base away, and base qualities are not on file. On the study overall, not on this receptor specifically: Cumulative frequency of public TCR beta family members discriminated carriers of CMV infection plus the relevant HLA type in this cohort and an independent roughly 320-donor cohort. The ex vivo response was dominated by HLA-C-restricted CMV-specific TCR beta clonotypes, which also provided the single most frequent clonotype in two of eight donors.

Measured from the cysteine to the phenylalanine, the CDR3 is 12 residues long. The only DNA kept is the CDR3, 36 bases in frame from the first base. V and J are truncated by 0 bases and 5 bases respectively, leaving an intervening sequence of 2 bases. CDR1 and CDR2 are read off the germline V gene (reference sequence) as SEHNR and FQNEAQ. What was sequenced was CD8+ T cells from PBMCs. The chain joins TRBV7-9 to TRBJ2-1, with an unclear D gene assignment. The receptor comes from a human donor in good health (CMV status not recorded). Some clones in this sample may be carry-over from other donors' samples. The CDR3 region: CASSLANNEQFF. The DNA reads as follows: TGTGCCAGCAGCTTAGCGAACAATGAGCAGTTCTTC. The full variable domain, completed from the reference TRBV7-9 and TRBJ2-1 proteins outside the CDR3, reads DTGVSQNPRHKITKRGQNVTFRCDPISEHNRLYWYRQTLGQGPEFLTYFQNEAQLEKSRLLSDRFSAERPKGSFSTLEIQRTEQGDSAMYLCASSLANNEQFFGPGTRLTVL.